This record looks at one TCR beta chain sequence and its context. This clone's antigen is unknown. The input lacks base qualities; no much larger clone sits a single base away. Library preparation employed 5' RACE. For sequencing, an Illumina HiSeq 2500 was employed. A second PCR of about 6 to 11 cycles was performed with a sample-barcoded 5' primer and a J-beta primer mix. Each TCR beta cDNA molecule received a unique molecular identifier from a template-switch 5' adaptor carrying 12 random nucleotides. At least 3 million CDR3-containing paired-end reads were obtained from each sample. First-strand cDNA synthesis was performed from all RNA using the Mint cDNA synthesis kit, with priming by a TRBC-specific oligonucleotide. All cDNA was treated with uracil-DNA glycosylase and then went through a first 18-cycle PCR with the universal primers M1SS and BC2_uni_R. As for how the authors treated the data: For normalization, 1 million high-quality reads were randomly selected from each sample, with every read carrying a distinct molecular identifier. Instead of being binned into consensus sequences, reads that shared molecular identifiers were thrown out. MiTCR, run with a Q25 quality threshold and the strictest error-elimination algorithm, handled CDR3 identification, clonotype clustering and error correction. Lower-bound total TCR beta diversity was estimated with a nonparametric unseen species model using Euler transformation. TCRdb handled the public reads itself, with Q25 trimming in fastp and clone calling in MiXCR, and kept productive beta chains. Rows with a matching CDR3 protein are joined into one entry that keeps the most common DNA and genes. TCRdb, not the original authors, processed these V and J calls. This sample holds roughly 1.5 million distinct CDR3 sequences; approximately 43% were observed only once. Of the sample, about 3.8% is held by the ten largest clones.

The 35 to 40 donors, aged about 6 to 95 years, were systemically healthy Caucasian individuals from Russia. Each donor gave roughly 11 milliliters of peripheral blood, drawn into EDTA-treated Vacutainer tubes. PBMCs were isolated by Ficoll-Paque density-gradient centrifugation, with at least 7 million obtained per sample. Trizol reagent was used to extract total RNA from the PBMCs, yielding at least 5 micrograms per sample. For every donor, an aliquot of PBMCs went through flow cytometry to measure the percentages of naive CD45RAhigh/CD27high T cells. Inclusive of the bounding cysteine and phenylalanine, the CDR3 is 14 residues long. The CDR3 DNA has 42 bases and is translated from base 1. The germline V gene specifies ENHRY as CDR1 and SYGVKD as CDR2. The junction shows trimming of 6 bases on V and 1 base on J, plus 12 bases between the germline ends. This entry comes from a study of blood T cells in healthy people across ages (dated by TCRdb to the mid-2010s). Regarding the complete study: Template switching captured roughly one uniquely barcoded TCR beta cDNA molecule per two T cells in model experiments. Using deep sequencing normalized with unique cDNA molecular identifiers, the study measured how TCR beta repertoire diversity changes with age. The donors were split into four age groups: young (average around 17 years), middle-aged (nearly 40), aged (roughly 65) and long-lived (approximately 80). To avoid experimental bias, donors of different ages were randomly spread across the sequencing lanes. For two donors (one aged 18 to 29 and one aged 80 or older), the study analyzed two additional independent replicas of 1 million unique cDNA reads from the same blood draw. Study-wide findings and limitations: Compared with the aged group, the long-lived group had more naive CD4+ T cells, fewer expanded clones and increased TCR diversity, a pattern suggesting age selection. Bulk unsorted PBMC profiling prevented conclusive comparison of naive and antigen-experienced compartments. Estimates of total diversity from one million sequenced T cells were regarded as lower bounds and underestimates. As age increased, observed TCR beta diversity per million T cells dropped in a roughly linear way, and a significant reduction was already evident by age 40. A strong correlation was found between observed TCR beta diversity and the percentage of naive T cells measured by flow cytometry. Because donor CMV infection status was unknown, age-related changes in expanded clonotypes were potentially confounded.

The source of this sequence is a woman aged 18-30 years in good health. Specimen: blood. The chain is encoded by TRBV10-3 joined to TRBJ1-1, with a tentative D gene TRBD1 over 6 matching bases. The CDR3 reads as follows: CAIRRDNQNTEAFF. The nucleotide sequence is TGTGCCATCAGGAGGGACAATCAGAACACTGAAGCTTTCTTT.